This TCR beta chain was recorded in a study of early T cells in non-severe SARS-CoV-2 infection. Study-wide background: Bulk RNA from unsorted whole blood was sequenced; chains were unpaired.

Attachment of unique molecular identifiers to individual cDNA molecules was performed. TCRdb redid the calling of the 5' RACE reads with MiXCR, one entry per CDR3 protein. The data contain some 91,000 distinct CDR3 sequences, about 15% of them seen just once; the ten biggest clones take up around 5.4%. In regard to this clonotype: As yet, its antigen is unknown.

The study, taken as a whole, reports: Lookups in VDJdb leaned toward anti-spike CD8 responses and missed private and CD4 specificities.

The sequence was collected from an adult who was a healthcare worker with PCR-confirmed SARS-CoV-2 infection or an uninfected control (not recorded which). Sequenced sample: whole blood.

The CDR3 region is CASSPGTGANEQFF. As DNA, the CDR3 is TGTGCCAGCAGCCCCGGGACAGGGGCCAATGAGCAGTTCTTC. The V and J genes are TRBV11-2 and TRBJ2-1, with 10 bases lining up with TRBD1. This CDR3 spans 14 amino acids. J gave up 6 bases and V 5 bases, and 4 bases lay outside the gene matches. Looked up from germline, CDR1 is SGHAT and CDR2 is FQNNGV.